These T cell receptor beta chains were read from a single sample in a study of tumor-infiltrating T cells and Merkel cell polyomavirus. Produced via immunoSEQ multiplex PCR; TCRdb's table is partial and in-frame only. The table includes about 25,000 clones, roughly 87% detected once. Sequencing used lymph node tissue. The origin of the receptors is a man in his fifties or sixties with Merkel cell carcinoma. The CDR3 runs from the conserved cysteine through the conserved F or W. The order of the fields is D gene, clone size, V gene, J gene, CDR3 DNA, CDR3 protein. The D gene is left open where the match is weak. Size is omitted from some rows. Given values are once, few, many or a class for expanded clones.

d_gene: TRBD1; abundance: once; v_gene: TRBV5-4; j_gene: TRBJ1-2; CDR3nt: TGTGCCAGCAGCTTGCCGGGACAGGGGAGGGGTAACTATGGCTACACCTTC; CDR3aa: CASSLPGQGRGNYGYTF
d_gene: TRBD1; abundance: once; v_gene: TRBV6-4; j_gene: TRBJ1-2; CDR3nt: TGTGCCGGCTCCCCCCGAGACAGGGTCCACTATGGCTACACCTTC; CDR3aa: CAGSPRDRVHYGYTF
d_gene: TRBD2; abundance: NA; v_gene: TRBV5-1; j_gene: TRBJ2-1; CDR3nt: TGCGCCAGCAGCTTGGTTCCAGCGGGAGGGCCCGGCAATGAGCAGTTCTTC; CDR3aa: CASSLVPAGGPGNEQFF
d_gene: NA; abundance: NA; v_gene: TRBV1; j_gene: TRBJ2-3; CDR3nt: TGCACCCTCATTCCGGGAGGACTAACAAGCACAGATACGCAGTATTTT; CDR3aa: CTLIPGGLTSTDTQYF
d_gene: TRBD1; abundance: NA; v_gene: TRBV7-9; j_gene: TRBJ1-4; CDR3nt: TGTGCCAGCAGCCGGGACAGATGGGGGGAAAAACTGTTTTTT; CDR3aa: CASSRDRWGEKLFF
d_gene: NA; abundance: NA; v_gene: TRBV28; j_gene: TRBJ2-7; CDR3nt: TGTGCCAGCAGTTTACTAGACGGGGCCTACGAGCAGTACTTC; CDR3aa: CASSLLDGAYEQYF
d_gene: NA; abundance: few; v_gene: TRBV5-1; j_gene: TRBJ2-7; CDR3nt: TGCGCCAGCAGCTTGGAGGACATACCCTACGAGCAGTACTTC; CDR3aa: CASSLEDIPYEQYF
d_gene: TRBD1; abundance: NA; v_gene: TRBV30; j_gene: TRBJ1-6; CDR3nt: TGTGCCTGGAGTGCGGGACAGGGGCGGTCACCCCTCCACTTT; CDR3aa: CAWSAGQGRSPLHF
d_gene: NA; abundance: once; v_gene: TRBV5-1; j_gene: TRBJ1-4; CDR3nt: TGCGCCAGCAGCAATTATGGGGGCACTAATGAAAAACTGTTTTTT; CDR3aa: CASSNYGGTNEKLFF
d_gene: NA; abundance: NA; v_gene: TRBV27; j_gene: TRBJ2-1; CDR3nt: TGTGCCAGCAGTTTATTCGGGAGAGGGTTCAATGAGCAGTTCTTC; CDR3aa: CASSLFGRGFNEQFF
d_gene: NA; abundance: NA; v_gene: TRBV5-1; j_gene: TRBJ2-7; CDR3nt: TGCGCCAGCAGTGACCTCGGGGAGCAGTACTTC; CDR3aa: CASSDLGEQYF
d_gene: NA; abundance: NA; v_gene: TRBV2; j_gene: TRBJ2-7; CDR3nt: TGTGCCAGCAGCCCCGGGGTGGTGGCGCAGTACTTC; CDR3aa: CASSPGVVAQYF